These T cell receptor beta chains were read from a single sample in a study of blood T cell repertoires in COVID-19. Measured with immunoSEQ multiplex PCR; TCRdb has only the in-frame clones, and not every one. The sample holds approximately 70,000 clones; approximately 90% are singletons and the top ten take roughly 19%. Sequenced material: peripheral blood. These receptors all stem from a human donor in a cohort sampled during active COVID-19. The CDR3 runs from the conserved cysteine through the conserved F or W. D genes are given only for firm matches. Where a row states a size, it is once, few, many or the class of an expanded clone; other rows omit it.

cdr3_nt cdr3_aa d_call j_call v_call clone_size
TGTGCCAGCAGCCCCCGAAAACAGGGGAATGAAAAACTGTTTTTT CASSPRKQGNEKLFF TRBD1 TRBJ1-4 TRBV9 once
TGTGCTACAGGGATTAGGGGCAATCAGCCCCAGCATTTT CATGIRGNQPQHF . TRBJ1-5 TRBV6-6 once
TGTGCCAGCAGCTTACTCGCGGGGGCCACAGATACGCAGTATTTT CASSLLAGATDTQYF . TRBJ2-3 TRBV5-5 .
TGTGCCAGCTCTCCAGACAGGAACTATGGCTACACCTTC CASSPDRNYGYTF . TRBJ1-2 TRBV18 .
TGTGCCAGCAGTTACCGGACAGGGGGTGGAGAAAAACTGTTTTTT CASSYRTGGGEKLFF TRBD1 TRBJ1-4 TRBV6-5 .
TGTGCCAGCTCACCTCCGGGACAGAGCTACGAGCAGTACTTC CASSPPGQSYEQYF TRBD1 TRBJ2-7 TRBV18 .
TGTGCCAGTAGTAAGCAGGGTTCTAGCTACAATGAGCAGTTCTTC CASSKQGSSYNEQFF . TRBJ2-1 TRBV19 .
TGTGCCAGTAGTATGAGGGCTACAGATACGCAGTATTTT CASSMRATDTQYF . TRBJ2-3 TRBV19 .
TGCAGCGTTGGGCCGGGAGGGCCGGAGCAGTACTTC CSVGPGGPEQYF TRBD2 TRBJ2-7 TRBV29-1 .
TGTGCCAGTAGTATCAGGGCTGAAGCTTTCTTT CASSIRAEAFF . TRBJ1-1 TRBV19 .
TGTGCCAGCAGCTTAGTGCGGAGCTCCTACAATGAGCAGTTCTTC CASSLVRSSYNEQFF . TRBJ2-1 TRBV7-2 .
TGCGCCAGCAGCTTGGGCCTCAGGGGAAGGGCAGATACGCAGTATTTT CASSLGLRGRADTQYF . TRBJ2-3 TRBV5-1 .
TGTGCCAGCACGCAGGGGACCTACAATGAGCAGTTCTTC CASTQGTYNEQFF . TRBJ2-1 TRBV2 .
TGCGCCAGCAGCTACGGACTAGCGGGAGCTTCCAATGAGCAGTTCTTC CASSYGLAGASNEQFF TRBD2 TRBJ2-1 TRBV5-1 .
TGTGCCAGTAATACTCGACAGGGTCAAAACATTCAGTACTTC CASNTRQGQNIQYF TRBD1 TRBJ2-4 TRBV19 .
TGTGCCACCAGCTCACCGGACAGTTACTACAATGAGCAGTTCTTC CATSSPDSYYNEQFF . TRBJ2-1 TRBV15 .
TGTGCCAGCAGCCGCGGGACAGGGGGCCATCAGCCCCAGCATTTT CASSRGTGGHQPQHF TRBD1 TRBJ1-5 TRBV7-9 .
TGTGCCAGCGGGGGCGACAGGGGGCGAACTGAAGCTTTCTTT CASGGDRGRTEAFF . TRBJ1-1 TRBV21-1 .
TGTGCCAGCAGTTACAGGGTGGGCACTGAAGCTTTCTTT CASSYRVGTEAFF . TRBJ1-1 TRBV2 .
TGTGCCAGCAGCTTACAGGGGGCAGAGACCCAGTACTTC CASSLQGAETQYF TRBD1 TRBJ2-5 TRBV5-5 .
TGCGCCAGCAGACAGACAGCCGAAGGCTACACCTTC CASRQTAEGYTF . TRBJ1-2 TRBV5-1 .
TGTGCTAGTGGCCCATCCTTCGGGACTAGCGGGTTGTTCTTC CASGPSFGTSGLFF TRBD2 TRBJ2-7 TRBV12-5 .
TGTGCCAGTAGTGTCGGGCAGGGGGCTTACTATGGCTACACCTTC CASSVGQGAYYGYTF TRBD1 TRBJ1-2 TRBV19 .
TGTGCCAGTAGTACCCGGAGACAGGGTCTGAGCAATCAGCCCCAGCATTTT CASSTRRQGLSNQPQHF TRBD1 TRBJ1-5 TRBV19 .
TGCGCCAGCAGCCGGACTAGCGGGGGTGGAACCGGGGAGCTGTTTTTT CASSRTSGGGTGELFF TRBD2 TRBJ2-2 TRBV5-1 .
TGTGCCAGCAGCTTGGGCGGCGGGGCCAACGTCCTGACTTTC CASSLGGGANVLTF . TRBJ2-6 TRBV5-6 .
TGTGCCAGTAGCCGGGACAGGGGGCGCGACTATGGCTACACCTTC CASSRDRGRDYGYTF TRBD1 TRBJ1-2 TRBV19 .
TGTGCCAGCAGCCAAACAGGGGGGAATGAAAAACTGTTTTTT CASSQTGGNEKLFF TRBD1 TRBJ1-4 TRBV3-1/TRBV3-2 .
TGTGCCACCAGCAGAGAGTTGGACACACTACGGGGCACAGATACGCAGTATTTT CATSRELDTLRGTDTQYF . TRBJ2-3 TRBV15 .
TGTGCCAGCAACTCGGGACAGGGACCAAATCAGCCCCAGCATTTT CASNSGQGPNQPQHF TRBD1 TRBJ1-5 TRBV2 once
TGCGCCAGCAGCCGACAGGGTGATGAGCAGTTCTTC CASSRQGDEQFF TRBD1 TRBJ2-1 TRBV5-1 .
TGCAGTGCTAGTCCCGGGGTCTCGAACAATCAGCCCCAGCATTTT CSASPGVSNNQPQHF . TRBJ1-5 TRBV20-1 .
TGTGCCAGTAGTATTCTTACCGGGGAGCTGTTTTTT CASSILTGELFF . TRBJ2-2 TRBV19 .
TGTGCCAGCAGCTCGGGACAGGGAAATGAAAAACTGTTTTTT CASSSGQGNEKLFF TRBD1 TRBJ1-4 TRBV7-8 .
TGTGCCAGCAGCTTAATGACAGGGGAGTCCTACGAGCAGTACTTC CASSLMTGESYEQYF TRBD1 TRBJ2-7 TRBV7-8 .
TGCGCCAGCAGCTTTCAATTGGACAGGGTGAACACCGGGGAGCTGTTTTTT CASSFQLDRVNTGELFF TRBD1 TRBJ2-2 TRBV5-1 .
TGTGCCAGCAGCTTTCAGCGCCGACAGGAGCGCTATGGCTACACCTTC CASSFQRRQERYGYTF . TRBJ1-2 TRBV7-8 .
TGTGCCAGCAGCCACACATATCGGGGGAGTAGGTTGGATGGCTACACCTTC CASSHTYRGSRLDGYTF . TRBJ1-2 TRBV7-9 .
TGTGCCAGCAGCCTGACCCGGGGTCGGCAGCCCCAGCATTTT CASSLTRGRQPQHF . TRBJ1-5 TRBV28 .
TGTGCCAGCAGCCCCGGGGACAGGGGCAATCAGCCCCAGCATTTT CASSPGDRGNQPQHF TRBD1 TRBJ1-5 TRBV7-6 few
TGTGCCAGCAGCCGGGAATTTAGCGGAACCTACAATGAGCAGTTCTTC CASSREFSGTYNEQFF . TRBJ2-1 TRBV4-2 .
TGTGCCAGCAGTCCCCAGGGCTACGAGCAGTACTTC CASSPQGYEQYF . TRBJ2-7 TRBV27 few
TGTGCCAGCAGCCCGCGTCGGACAGGAACCTCCTACAATGAGCAGTTCTTC CASSPRRTGTSYNEQFF TRBD1 TRBJ2-1 TRBV7-8 .
TGTGCCAGCAGCTTAATCGGCGGGGAGCTGTTTTTT CASSLIGGELFF . TRBJ2-2 TRBV11-2 few
TGTGCCAGTAGTAACGGCAGGGTAATCTATGGCTACACCTTC CASSNGRVIYGYTF . TRBJ1-2 TRBV19 .
TGTGCCAGCAGCTTAGCCCGGAGCGGGGCTAGCACAGATACGCAGTATTTT CASSLARSGASTDTQYF TRBD2 TRBJ2-3 TRBV7-8 .
TGTGCCAGCAGTTCCGGGACAGTCCAAGAGACCCAGTACTTC CASSSGTVQETQYF TRBD1 TRBJ2-5 TRBV6-5 .
TGTGCCAGCAGTGAACAAGACAGACCTACGCACGGGGAGCTGTTTTTT CASSEQDRPTHGELFF . TRBJ2-2 TRBV2 .
TGTGCCAGCAGCTTCAAGGGGGGGCGTGATACGCAGTATTTT CASSFKGGRDTQYF . TRBJ2-3 TRBV7-2 once
TGTGCCAGCAGCCTTACTAGCGGGGGGAGCGGGGAGCTGTTTTTT CASSLTSGGSGELFF TRBD2 TRBJ2-2 TRBV3-1/TRBV3-2 .
TGTGCCAGCAGCGCAGGACAGGGGGCCTCTGGGAGCAATCAGCCCCAGCATTTT CASSAGQGASGSNQPQHF . TRBJ1-5 TRBV21-1 .